These 16 T cell receptor beta chains share one sample of origin, sequenced in a study of T cell repertoires in cytomegalovirus infection. TCRdb processed the reads anew with MiXCR; each CDR3 protein has one entry. The profile shows about 490,000 distinct CDR3 sequences, 16% of them singletons. The specimen was CD8+ T cells from PBMCs. Receptors originate from a human donor in good health (CMV status not recorded). Some clones in this sample may be carry-over from other donors' samples.

This clonotype came up a few times. The CDR3 spells CASSSSTPHQIYNSPLHF. The CDR3 bases are TGTGCCAGCAGCTCCTCTACCCCTCATCAGATCTATAATTCACCCCTCCACTTT. The chain recombines TRBV7-6 with TRBJ1-6, with D unclear. The CDR3 spans 18 residues. V shed 4 bases and J shed 3 bases, with 19 bases lying between them. Germline V lookup: CDR1 SGHVS, CDR2 FNYEAQ.

This clonotype was counted many times. V usage is TRBV12-3 or TRBV12-4 and J usage is TRBJ1-5, with a possible D match to TRBD1 (5 bases). This CDR3 is 14 amino acids long. Trimming shortened V by 7 bases and J by 3 bases, and 13 bases separated the two germline ends. For the CDR3, the DNA is TGTGCCAGCAATCCTACAGGTCCCAATCAGCCCCAGCATTTT. Its protein is CASNPTGPNQPQHF.

This clonotype has just a few counts. The chain uses TRBV2 and TRBJ2-7; unclear D gene. Per the germline V gene, CDR1 is SNHLY and CDR2 is FYNNEI. V dropped 2 bases and J dropped 0 bases, with 8 bases sitting between them. The CDR3 covers 14 residues. The CDR3: CASSELDSSYEQYF. CDR3 DNA sequence: TGTGCCAGCAGTGAACTGGATAGCTCCTACGAGCAGTACTTC.

This clonotype occurred a few times. The chain combines TRBV15 with TRBJ1-1, with a tentative D call TRBD1 (5 bases). The ends were cut back, 0 bases at V and 8 bases at J, with 16 bases in the middle. Germline V gene lookup returns CDR1 LNHNV and CDR2 YYDKDF (reference sequence). The CDR3 runs 15 residues. The CDR3 loop is CATSRDGGHPPEAFF. The DNA of the CDR3 is TGTGCCACCAGCAGAGATGGGGGTCACCCTCCGGAAGCTTTCTTT. Combining the CDR3 with reference TRBV15 and TRBJ1-1 gives the whole variable domain DAMVIQNPRYQVTQFGKPVTLSCSQTLNHNVMYWYQQKSSQAPKLLFHYYDKDFNNEADTPDNFQSRRPNTSFCFLDIRSPGLGDTAMYLCATSRDGGHPPEAFFGQGTRLTVV.

This clonotype has a handful of counts. The rearrangement links TRBV29-1 to TRBJ2-7; D possibly uses TRBD1 or TRBD2 (5 bases each). This CDR3 region has 14 residues. Germline values: CDR1 SQVTM, CDR2 ANQGSEA. The V and J ends lost 6 bases and 0 bases respectively, with 15 bases between them. The CDR3 coding sequence is TGCAGCGTCGTCGGGGACGGAGTCTCCTACGAGCAGTACTTC. Protein product: CSVVGDGVSYEQYF.

This clonotype was recorded many times. J is TRBJ2-5 and V is TRBV12-3 or TRBV12-4; the D gene could be TRBD1 or TRBD2 (6 bases each). V was shortened by 0 bases and J by 0 bases, with 8 bases between the two germline ends. The length of the CDR3 is 15 residues. The CDR3 sequence is CASSLAGGHQETQYF. CDR3 bases: TGTGCCAGCAGTTTAGCGGGGGGCCACCAAGAGACCCAGTACTTC.

This clonotype was counted between two and nine times. Here the CDR3 reads CASSQDRPGYYGYTF. As DNA, the CDR3 is TGCGCCAGCAGCCAAGATCGCCCCGGGTACTATGGCTACACCTTC. This chain joins TRBV4-1 and TRBJ1-2, with D uncertain. The CDR3 length is 15 residues. CDR1 is MGHRA, CDR2 YSYEKL, per germline. Trimming shortened V by 0 bases and J by 3 bases, and 11 bases separated the two germline ends.

There are a few counts of this clonotype. V is TRBV9 and J is TRBJ2-2, with TRBD2 matching 7 bases. Losses at the gene ends were 0 bases for V and 5 bases for J; bases not matched to a gene: 7. The CDR3 length is 16 residues. The germline gives CDR1 SGDLS, CDR2 YYNGEE. For the CDR3, the DNA is TGTGCCAGCAGCGTAGAGGTACTAGCGAGAACCGGGGAGCTGTTTTTT. Its translation is CASSVEVLARTGELFF.

The gene calls are TRBV27 and TRBJ2-2, with D possibly matching TRBD2 (7 bases). CDR1 is MNHEY, CDR2 SMNVEV, per germline (reference sequence). This CDR3 has 15 residues. V was trimmed by 3 bases and J by 6 bases, leaving 14 bases between them. The CDR3: CASSFGGRGAGELFF. CDR3 DNA: TGTGCCAGCAGTTTTGGAGGGAGGGGGGCCGGGGAGCTGTTTTTT.

This clonotype was counted between two and nine times. The V call is TRBV28, the J call TRBJ2-1, with D possibly being TRBD2 (5 bases). The CDR3 loop spans 11 amino acids. The germline V gene has CDR1 MDHEN and CDR2 SYDVKM. The V end was cut by 4 bases, the J end by 14 bases, with 12 bases between. Written as DNA, the CDR3 is TGTGCCAGCAGTTCGAACGGGATGAAGTTCTTC. Translating gives CASSSNGMKFF.

This clonotype was observed at least ten times. J is TRBJ2-2 and V is TRBV10-3, with D uncertain. Germline V gene data show CDR1 as ENHRY and CDR2 as SYGVKD. V was pared by 3 bases and J by 5 bases, with 22 bases between. The length of the CDR3 is 18 residues. In DNA, the CDR3 is TGTGCCATCAGTGACACCATTTCCGGGCCCATTCGTACCGGGGAGCTGTTTTTT. It specifies CAISDTISGPIRTGELFF.

This clonotype was seen at least ten times. The chain joins TRBV27 to TRBJ1-5; D is ambiguous. The germline V gene has CDR1 MNHEY and CDR2 SMNVEV (reference sequence). The CDR3 loop spans 13 amino acids. V was pared by 3 bases and J by 3 bases, with 6 bases between. The CDR3 DNA follows: TGTGCCAGCAGTTTCTCCAACAATCAGCCCCAGCATTTT. This sequence encodes CASSFSNNQPQHF.

The sample holds many counts of this clonotype. The V gene is TRBV20-1, the J gene TRBJ2-7, with 9 bases matching TRBD1. Per germline, CDR1 DFQATT and CDR2 SNEGSKA (reference sequence). V dropped 3 bases and J dropped 1; count of bases not matched to a gene: 7. The CDR3 runs to 15 residues. Here the CDR3 reads CSASAPGQGSYEQYF. The CDR3, as DNA: TGCAGTGCTAGTGCCCCGGGACAGGGTTCCTACGAGCAGTACTTC.

This clonotype appeared many times. V gene TRBV6-1 combines with J gene TRBJ1-2, with D unresolved. Germline-derived CDR1 and CDR2 are MNHNS and SASEGT. The CDR3 spans 15 residues. Deletions cut 4 bases from V and 3 bases from J, with 15 bases between. The CDR3 bases are TGTGCCAGCAGTGTCCAGGCTGGTGGTGACTATGGCTACACCTTC. This translates into CASSVQAGGDYGYTF.

This clonotype was detected many times. This rearrangement joins TRBV7-9 to TRBJ2-1; the match to TRBD2 covers 12 bases. V was pared by 6 bases and J by 1 base, with 7 bases of the junction left unmatched. Germline-derived CDR1 and CDR2 are SEHNR and FQNEAQ (reference sequence). The CDR3 contains 17 residues. The CDR3 sequence: CASSRTSGRTSYNEQFF. The CDR3 DNA is TGTGCCAGCAGTCGTACTAGCGGGAGGACTTCCTACAATGAGCAGTTCTTC.

The rearrangement joins TRBV27 to TRBJ2-5; perhaps TRBD2 as D (6 bases). The CDR3 runs 17 residues. V lost 6 bases to trimming and J lost 5 bases, with 25 bases between them. Germline values: CDR1 MNHEY, CDR2 SMNVEV (reference sequence). The CDR3: CASSLSWEPPAGETQYF. The CDR3 coding sequence is TGTGCCAGCAGCCTTTCTTGGGAGCCCCCGGCGGGGGAGACCCAGTACTTC.